This T cell receptor beta chain was found in a study of T cell repertoires in aging, cancer and after chemotherapy. Points from the study as a whole: Age-matched healthy donors had significantly more diverse, less clonal blood TCR repertoires than untreated cancer patients. No conclusions about immunological memory after chemotherapy can be drawn from the repertoire data. In healthy donors, age-related TCR diversity loss mainly reflected lost richness.

With regard to this clonotype: Its antigen is not known.

V dropped 3 bases and J dropped 0 bases, with 6 bases sitting between them. The V gene's germline CDR1 is MNHNS and CDR2 SASEGT. This CDR3 is built from 13 residues. Peripheral blood genomic DNA, not sorted cells or RNA, was the template. Multiplex touch-down PCR with TRB-A/B primers amplified rearranged V-D-J TRB sequences. TCRdb independently ran MiXCR on the multiplex PCR reads; one entry per CDR3 protein. The table lists about 12,000 distinct CDR3 sequences, approximately 30% of them singletons. Sequencing used blood. This rearrangement joins TRBV6-1 to TRBJ2-7; TRBD2 might be the D (6 bases). This TCR derives from a human donor in good health. The donor label of this sample is uncertain. The CDR3 DNA reads TGTGCCAGCAGTGAGGGACTCTCCTACGAGCAGTACTTC. As protein: CASSEGLSYEQYF.